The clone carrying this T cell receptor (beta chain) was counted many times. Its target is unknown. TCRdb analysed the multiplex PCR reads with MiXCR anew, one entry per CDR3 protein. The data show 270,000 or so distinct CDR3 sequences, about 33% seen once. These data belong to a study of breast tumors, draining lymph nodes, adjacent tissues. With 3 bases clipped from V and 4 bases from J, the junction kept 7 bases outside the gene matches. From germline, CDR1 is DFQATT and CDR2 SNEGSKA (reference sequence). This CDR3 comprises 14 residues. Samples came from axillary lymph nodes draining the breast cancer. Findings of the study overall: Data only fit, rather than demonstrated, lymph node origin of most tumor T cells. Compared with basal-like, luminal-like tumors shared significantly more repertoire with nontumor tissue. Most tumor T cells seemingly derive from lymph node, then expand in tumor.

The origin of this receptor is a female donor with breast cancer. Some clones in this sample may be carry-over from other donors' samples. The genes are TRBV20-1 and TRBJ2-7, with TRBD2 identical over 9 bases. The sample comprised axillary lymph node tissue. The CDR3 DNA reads TGCAGTGCTAGCTTAGCGGGAGCGGTATACGAGCAGTACTTC. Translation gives CSASLAGAVYEQYF.